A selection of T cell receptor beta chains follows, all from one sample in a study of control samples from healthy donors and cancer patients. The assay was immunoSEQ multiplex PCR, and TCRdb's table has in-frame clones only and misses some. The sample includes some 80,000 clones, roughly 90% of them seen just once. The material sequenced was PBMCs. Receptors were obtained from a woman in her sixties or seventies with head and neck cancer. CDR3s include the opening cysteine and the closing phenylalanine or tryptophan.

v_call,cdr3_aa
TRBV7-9,CASSLGYLSGTSGNTIYF
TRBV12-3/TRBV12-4,CASSYRDDAEAFF
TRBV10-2,CASTSDTSYEQYF
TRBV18,CASSRTSGSLGNEQFF
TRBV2,CASSYDYEQYF
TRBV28,CASSPPRTGATGELFF
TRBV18,CASSPIARNEQFF
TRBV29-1,CSRGSHYNEQFF
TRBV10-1,CASSESPTSGTYEQYF
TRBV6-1,CASSEQGFHSGNTIYF
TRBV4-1,CASSQGGAGQNYNEQFF
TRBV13,CASSSLSGTPEAFF
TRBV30,CAWSTGTGISGANVLTF
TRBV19,CASSTWGQGVQPQHF
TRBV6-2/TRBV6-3,CASSYSWTGNGYTF
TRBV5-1,CASSSRAGESYNEQFF
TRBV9,CASSVDRDYGYTF
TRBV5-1,CASSLVGQPSQYF
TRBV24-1,CATSVLGQRLDGPKNIQYF
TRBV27,CASSLKLSSGRFGETQYF
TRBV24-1,CATTTGGPGTGELFF
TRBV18,CASSPMGLGTDTQYF
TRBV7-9,CASSFWTGGLGTEAFF
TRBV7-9,CASSPFADSYEQYF
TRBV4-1,CASSQTTGQNNEAFF
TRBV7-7,CASSLAGTGVEETQYF
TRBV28,CASSLWAPGAAANYGYTF
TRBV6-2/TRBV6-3,CASSSGILSADTQYF
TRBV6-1,CASSDSGNPKETQYF
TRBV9,CASSVGTGNQPQHF
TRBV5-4,CASSLPGRSSYEQYF
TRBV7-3,CASSLTGSGNTIYF
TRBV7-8,CASSFGVWDNEQFF
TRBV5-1,CASSLAGLADSYEQYF
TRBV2,CASSESWYNEQFF
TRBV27,CASSSRDYTGELFF
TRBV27,CASLRLAHPVAFF
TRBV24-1,CATSDSPGLVQFF
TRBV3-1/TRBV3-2,CASSQDRGYEQYF
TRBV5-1,CASSLGQGAYEQYF
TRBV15,CATSYQGSGYTF
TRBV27,CASSWRGYGTDTQYF
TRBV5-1,CASSSRLAGQSGPEQFF
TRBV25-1,CASSENFGSSETQYF
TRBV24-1,CATSDSRLGHYFHPPQHF
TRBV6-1,CASSERGTTREQFF
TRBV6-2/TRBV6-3,CASSANLREQYF
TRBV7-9,CASSLGSGSFNEQFF
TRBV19,CASFRRGSGNTIYF
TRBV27,CASSPAGAYTEAFF
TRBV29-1,CSVKWTSGENTGELFF
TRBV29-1,CSVSPGGRETQYF
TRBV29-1,CSAARSGEQYF
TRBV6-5,CASSWDRNTGELFF
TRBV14,CASSQRTSGSPGELFF
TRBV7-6,CASSGGGTLNHNEQFF
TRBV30,CAWSVLLGAGGYTF
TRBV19,CASSIAGQTQETQYF
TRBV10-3,CAISEPGQGLQPQHF